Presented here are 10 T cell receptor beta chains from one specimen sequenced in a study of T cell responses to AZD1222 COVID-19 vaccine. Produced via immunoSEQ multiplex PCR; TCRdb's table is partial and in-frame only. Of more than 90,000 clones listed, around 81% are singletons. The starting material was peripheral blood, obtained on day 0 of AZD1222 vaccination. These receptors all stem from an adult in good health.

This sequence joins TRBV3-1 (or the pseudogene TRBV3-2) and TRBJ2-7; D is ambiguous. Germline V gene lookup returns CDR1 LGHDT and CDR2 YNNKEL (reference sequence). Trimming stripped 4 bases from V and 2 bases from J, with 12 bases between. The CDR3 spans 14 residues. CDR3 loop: CASSPSGTPYEQYF. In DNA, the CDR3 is TGTGCCAGCAGCCCCTCTGGAACCCCCTACGAGCAGTACTTC.

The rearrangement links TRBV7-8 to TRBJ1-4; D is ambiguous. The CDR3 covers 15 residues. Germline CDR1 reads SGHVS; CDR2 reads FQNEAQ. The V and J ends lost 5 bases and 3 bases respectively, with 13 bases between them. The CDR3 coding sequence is TGTGCCAGCAGCCCCCGCTTCACGGCTAATGAAAAACTGTTTTTT. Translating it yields CASSPRFTANEKLFF.

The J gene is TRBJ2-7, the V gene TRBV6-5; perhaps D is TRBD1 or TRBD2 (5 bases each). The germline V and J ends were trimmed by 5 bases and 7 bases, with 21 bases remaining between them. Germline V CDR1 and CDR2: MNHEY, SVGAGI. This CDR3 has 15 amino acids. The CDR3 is CASSRTGPDWGEQYF. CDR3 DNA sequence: TGTGCCAGCAGTCGCACAGGTCCCGATTGGGGGGAGCAGTACTTC.

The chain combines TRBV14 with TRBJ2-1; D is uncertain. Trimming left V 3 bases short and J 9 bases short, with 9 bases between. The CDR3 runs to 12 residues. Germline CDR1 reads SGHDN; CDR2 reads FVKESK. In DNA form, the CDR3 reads TGTGCCAGCAGCCATTCTAAGGGTGAGCAGTTCTTC. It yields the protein CASSHSKGEQFF.

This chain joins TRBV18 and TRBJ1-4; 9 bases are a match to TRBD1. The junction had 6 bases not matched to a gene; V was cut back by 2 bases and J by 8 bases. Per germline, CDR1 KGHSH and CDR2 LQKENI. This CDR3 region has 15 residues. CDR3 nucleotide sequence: TGTGCCAGCTCACCAAGGACAGGGGTAGAAGAAAAACTGTTTTTT. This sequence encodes CASSPRTGVEEKLFF. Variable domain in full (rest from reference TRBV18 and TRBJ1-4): NAGVMQNPRHLVRRRGQEARLRCSPMKGHSHVYWYRQLPEEGLKFMVYLQKENIIDESGMPKERFSAEFPKEGPSILRIQQVVRGDSAAYFCASSPRTGVEEKLFFGSGTQLSVL.

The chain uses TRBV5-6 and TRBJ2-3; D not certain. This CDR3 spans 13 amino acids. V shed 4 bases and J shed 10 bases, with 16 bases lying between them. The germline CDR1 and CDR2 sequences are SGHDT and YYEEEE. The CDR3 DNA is TGTGCCAGCAGCCTAACAAGTAGCCGGGCGCAGTATTTT. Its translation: CASSLTSSRAQYF.

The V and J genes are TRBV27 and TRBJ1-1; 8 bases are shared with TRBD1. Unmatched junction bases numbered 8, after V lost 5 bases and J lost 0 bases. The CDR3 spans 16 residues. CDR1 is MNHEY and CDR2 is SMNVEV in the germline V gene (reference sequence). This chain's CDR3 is CASSPQGDYMNTEAFF. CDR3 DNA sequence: TGTGCCAGCAGTCCACAGGGGGATTACATGAACACTGAAGCTTTCTTT.

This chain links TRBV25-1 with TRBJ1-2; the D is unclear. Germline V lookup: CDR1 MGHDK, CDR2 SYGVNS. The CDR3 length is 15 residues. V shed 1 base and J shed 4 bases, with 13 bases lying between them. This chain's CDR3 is CASSESGLPSYGYTF. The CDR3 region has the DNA TGTGCCAGCAGTGAATCGGGCCTGCCTTCCTATGGCTACACCTTC.

The CDR3 region is CSGTGGGEQYF. The CDR3 DNA reads as TGCAGTGGGACAGGGGGCGGCGAGCAGTACTTC. The V gene is TRBV20-1, the J gene TRBJ2-7; TRBD1 agrees at 11 bases. This CDR3 spans 11 amino acids. Losses at the gene ends were 7 bases for V and 6 bases for J; bases not matched to a gene: 2. Germline-derived CDR1 and CDR2 are DFQATT and SNEGSKA (reference sequence).

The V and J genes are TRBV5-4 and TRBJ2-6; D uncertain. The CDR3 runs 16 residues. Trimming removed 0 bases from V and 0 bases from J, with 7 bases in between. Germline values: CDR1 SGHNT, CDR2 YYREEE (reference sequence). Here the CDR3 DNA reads TGTGCCAGCAGCTTGGGAACGGGCTCTGGGGCCAACGTCCTGACTTTC. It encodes CASSLGTGSGANVLTF.